A selection of T cell receptor beta chains follows, all from one sample in a study of a mutant IDH1 vaccine in newly diagnosed glioma. Assay: immunoSEQ multiplex PCR; the TCRdb copy retains only in-frame clones and omits some. The sample contains approximately 92,000 clones, 83% of which appear only once. This sample comprised PBMCs, obtained from a glioma patient treated with radiotherapy, temozolomide or both. All receptors derive from a woman between 45 and 60 years old with glioma. The CDR3 runs from the conserved cysteine through the conserved F or W. Each record gives: clone size, V gene, J gene, D gene, CDR3 length, CDR3 protein, CDR3 DNA. D genes are given only for firm matches. Rows give clone size only sometimes, using once, few, many, or a class for an expanded clone.

NA,TRBV9,TRBJ1-1,TRBD1,14,CASSSTGWETEAFF,TGTGCCAGCAGTTCGACAGGGTGGGAGACTGAAGCTTTCTTT
few,TRBV11-3,TRBJ2-3,NA,14,CASASGYTTDTQYF,TGTGCCAGCGCTAGTGGATACACCACAGATACGCAGTATTTT
NA,TRBV5-8,TRBJ2-2,NA,17,CASSLSRRQRLGGELFF,TGTGCCAGCAGCTTGTCTCGACGGCAACGGCTTGGTGGGGAGCTGTTTTTT
NA,TRBV19,TRBJ1-2,NA,15,CASSIMGKLVYGYTF,TGTGCCAGTAGTATAATGGGTAAACTCGTCTATGGCTACACCTTC
NA,TRBV5-8,TRBJ2-1,TRBD2,16,CASSLGGLAGLNEQFF,TGTGCCAGCAGCTTGGGGGGACTAGCGGGACTCAATGAGCAGTTCTTC
NA,TRBV18,TRBJ2-1,TRBD2,18,CASSPQPVLAGYYNEQFF,TGTGCCAGCTCACCACAACCAGTACTAGCGGGGTACTACAATGAGCAGTTCTTC
NA,TRBV7-2,TRBJ1-1,NA,13,CAEEGGVNTEAFF,TGTGCAGAGGAGGGAGGAGTGAACACTGAAGCTTTCTTT
NA,TRBV15,TRBJ2-7,NA,13,CATSRDLVYEQYF,TGTGCCACCAGCAGAGATCTCGTATACGAGCAGTACTTC
NA,TRBV21-1,TRBJ1-3,NA,13,CASLCRSGNTIYF,TGTGCCAGCCTGTGTCGGTCTGGAAACACCATATATTTT
NA,TRBV18,TRBJ1-1,NA,15,CASSPQWSGATEAFF,TGTGCCAGCTCACCACAGTGGTCAGGGGCGACTGAAGCTTTCTTT
once,TRBV30,TRBJ2-7,NA,19,CATPGQVGTVGLGPYEQYF,TGTGCCACCCCCGGTCAAGTGGGGACTGTCGGTCTTGGGCCCTACGAGCAGTACTTC
NA,TRBV6-5,TRBJ2-7,NA,13,CASSYRSAYEQYF,TGTGCCAGCAGTTATAGGAGCGCCTACGAGCAGTACTTC
NA,TRBV7-9,TRBJ1-1,TRBD1,16,CASSIGQGGSDTEAFF,TGTGCCAGCAGCATAGGACAGGGAGGGTCGGACACTGAAGCTTTCTTT
few,TRBV27,TRBJ1-6,NA,13,CASGNRENSPLHF,TGTGCCAGCGGTAACAGGGAAAACTCACCCCTCCACTTT
NA,TRBV5-5,TRBJ2-2,NA,16,CASSLAIAANTGELFF,TGTGCCAGCAGCTTGGCAATAGCGGCGAACACCGGGGAGCTGTTTTTT
NA,TRBV28,TRBJ1-2,TRBD1,19,CASSLRLRTGVGAWDGYTF,TGTGCCAGCAGTTTACGACTGAGGACAGGGGTTGGGGCCTGGGATGGCTACACCTTC
NA,TRBV6-1,TRBJ2-7,TRBD1,14,CASRDRGLTYEQYF,TGTGCCAGCAGGGACAGGGGGCTTACCTACGAGCAGTACTTC
NA,TRBV30,TRBJ2-7,NA,15,CAWKRAGTLSYEQYF,TGTGCCTGGAAAAGGGCAGGGACCCTCTCCTACGAGCAGTACTTC
NA,TRBV7-9,TRBJ1-3,NA,16,CASSFGGRTSGNTIYF,TGTGCCAGCAGCTTCGGGGGAAGAACGTCTGGAAACACCATATATTTT
NA,TRBV7-2,TRBJ2-2,NA,13,CASHGGNTGELFF,TGTGCCAGCCACGGGGGGAACACCGGGGAGCTGTTTTTT
NA,TRBV6-1,TRBJ2-5,TRBD2,15,CASTRTSGVRETQYF,TGTGCCAGCACCCGGACTAGCGGGGTCCGGGAGACCCAGTACTTC
NA,TRBV19,TRBJ2-3,NA,14,CASSIAQDTQTQYF,TGTGCCAGTAGTATAGCGCAGGACACTCAAACGCAGTATTTT
few,TRBV9,TRBJ1-1,TRBD1,14,CASSVGQGTTEAFF,TGTGCCAGCAGCGTCGGACAGGGGACCACTGAAGCTTTCTTT
NA,TRBV6-5,TRBJ1-4,NA,13,CASSPQRGKKLFF,TGTGCCAGCAGTCCCCAGAGGGGGAAAAAACTGTTTTTT
NA,TRBV5-1,TRBJ2-7,NA,11,CASSFYGEQYF,TGCGCCAGCAGCTTCTATGGCGAGCAGTACTTC